This TCR beta chain is from a study of blood T cell repertoires in COVID-19. On the study more broadly: Researchers got acute and convalescent COVID-19 samples from the United States, Italy and Spain. PBMCs, B-cell-depleted T cells, or T cells were the source of the cDNA or gDNA that made up the material.

The repertoire was sequenced with immunoSEQ multiplex PCR; TCRdb's copy has only in-frame clones and lacks some. The sample includes about 280,000 clones, roughly 85% of them seen just once. Germline lookup yields CDR1 MNHEY and CDR2 SVGAGI. V gave up 6 bases and J gave up 1 base; unmatched junction bases: 3. The CDR3 has 14 amino acids. The J gene is TRBJ1-1, the V gene TRBV6-5, with 9 bases aligning to TRBD1. The sample taken for sequencing was peripheral blood. This clonotype was obtained from a man in his forties or fifties with active or convalescent COVID-19. Here the CDR3 reads CASRKDRGNTEAFF. The CDR3 region has the DNA TGTGCCAGCAGGAAGGACAGGGGGAACACTGAAGCTTTCTTT.